These T cell receptor beta chains were read from a single sample in a study of CXCR3-negative and CXCR3-positive naive CD8 T cells. TCRdb reanalyzed the 5' RACE reads, giving one entry per CDR3 protein sequence and no DNA. Its clone listing holds 90,000 to 100,000 distinct CDR3 sequences. The specimen was naive CXCR3+ CD8+ T cells from blood. All receptors come from a human donor in good health. Some clones in this sample may be carry-over from other donors' samples. Each CDR3 is given with its conserved first and last residue.

cdr3_aa,j_call,v_call
CASWWITEEQFF,TRBJ2-1,TRBV2
CASSSPGTSAYYNEQFF,TRBJ2-1,TRBV6-5
CASSYELPQYF,TRBJ2-3,TRBV6-6
CSARERGTGGYNEQFF,TRBJ2-1,TRBV20-1
CASSQDSGAWKFF,TRBJ2-1,TRBV4-3
CASSFVWGQGSEAFF,TRBJ1-1,TRBV5-5
CASSLRRGSFTYNEQFF,TRBJ2-1,TRBV12-3/TRBV12-4
CASSLATAAAGYYEQYF,TRBJ2-7,TRBV7-8
CASSLVNSGHLFGQYF,TRBJ2-7,TRBV11-2
CASSPNQRETQYF,TRBJ2-5,TRBV7-9
CAWSALAGGYEEQFF,TRBJ2-1,TRBV30
CASSTGTSTPDEQFF,TRBJ2-1,TRBV6-2/TRBV6-3
CASSQPGRGSFTGELFF,TRBJ2-2,TRBV4-1
CASSIVGGTQDTQYF,TRBJ2-5,TRBV19
CSVGGGPTGPAGELFF,TRBJ2-2,TRBV29-1
CASKDRLALMNEQFF,TRBJ2-1,TRBV19
CSVYISADEQYF,TRBJ2-7,TRBV29-1
CASSFPTPSTAITNEQFF,TRBJ2-1,TRBV14
CASSSGPPRSSYEQYF,TRBJ2-7,TRBV5-8
CASSLRYRTDSYEQYF,TRBJ2-7,TRBV5-1
CASNERGLGEDTQYF,TRBJ2-3,TRBV7-6
CASSPPGQGGYTF,TRBJ1-2,TRBV7-9
CASSWLSGTDTQYF,TRBJ2-3,TRBV6-6
CASSHLPQGYEQYF,TRBJ2-7,TRBV23-1
CASSQKGGGSYNEQFF,TRBJ2-1,TRBV3-1
CAGRPDGGGGIYEQYF,TRBJ2-7,TRBV4-2
CSARDGVLQTHVEDQYF,TRBJ2-5,TRBV20-1
CASRVDRGHYNSPLHF,TRBJ1-6,TRBV10-1
CASSIAGENYYEQYF,TRBJ2-7,TRBV19
CASSLAFNEQFF,TRBJ2-1,TRBV5-1
CSARETPTGVFDEQYF,TRBJ2-7,TRBV20-1
CASSRGQDEQYF,TRBJ2-7,TRBV4-3
CASSVEEGGGRYEQYF,TRBJ2-7,TRBV9
CASSLDRSGTGRYEQYF,TRBJ2-7,TRBV7-2
CASSSASALFGTQYF,TRBJ2-5,TRBV28
CASSFRGSLSYEQYF,TRBJ2-7,TRBV28
CASSIGQGISYEQYF,TRBJ2-7,TRBV19
CASTLRRQRQGFPVIYNEQFF,TRBJ2-1,TRBV6-2/TRBV6-3
CASSLADSYGYTF,TRBJ1-2,TRBV7-2
CASSLALIISIAGGNTDTQYF,TRBJ2-3,TRBV7-8
CASTPSGQVYEQYF,TRBJ2-7,TRBV12-3/TRBV12-4
CASSYSKAGGPYEQYF,TRBJ2-7,TRBV6-2/TRBV6-3